Each of the 8 T cell receptor beta chains below was sequenced from the same sample in a study of CDR3 diversity in severe acne. TCRdb passed the PCR reads through MiXCR, listing each CDR3 protein once. The sample shows around 91,000 distinct CDR3 sequences, 45% to 55% of them seen only once. Specimen: blood. All receptors derive from a male donor in good health, without acne.

The V gene is TRBV20-1, the J gene TRBJ2-5; TRBD1 matches at 9 bases. The germline CDR1 and CDR2 sequences are DFQATT and SNEGSKA (reference sequence). The CDR3 contains 13 residues. Germline trimming cut 4 bases from V and 9 bases from J; bases unmatched to any gene: 9. The chain's CDR3 is CSAKGQGRRAQYF. The CDR3 DNA reads TGCAGTGCTAAGGGACAGGGACGCAGGGCCCAGTACTTC.

This rearrangement joins TRBV5-4 to TRBJ2-7, with 9 bases that match TRBD2. Trimming removed 0 bases from V and 7 bases from J; junction bases left unmatched: 2. The CDR3 extends over 13 amino acids. CDR1 and CDR2 from the germline V gene are SGHNT and YYREEE (reference sequence). CDR3 sequence reads: CASSLVAGGEQYF. The CDR3 region has the DNA TGTGCCAGCAGCTTGGTGGCGGGAGGGGAGCAGTACTTC.

CDR3 bases: TGTGCCAGCAGCGTAAGTCTTAACACCGGGGAGCTGTTTTTT. Amino acid sequence: CASSVSLNTGELFF. This chain uses TRBV9 with TRBJ2-2, with D hard to call. The CDR3 spans 14 residues. V gave up 1 base and J gave up 2 bases, with 6 bases separating them. The V gene's germline CDR1 is SGDLS and CDR2 YYNGEE.

This rearrangement joins TRBV19 to TRBJ1-2; 8 bases match TRBD1. V shed 5 bases, J shed 4 bases, and the junction held 6 bases outside the gene matches. Looked up from germline, CDR1 is LNHDA and CDR2 is SQIVND (reference sequence). The CDR3 runs 14 residues. The CDR3: CASSLTGQGYGYTF. In DNA, the CDR3 is TGTGCCAGTAGTCTGACCGGACAGGGCTATGGCTACACCTTC.

This clonotype turned up a few times. V is TRBV5-1 and J is TRBJ1-2; unclear D gene. The CDR3 spans 14 residues. Germline assignment: CDR1 SGHRS and CDR2 YFSETQ. V lost 1 base and J lost 4, with 11 bases in between. The CDR3 coding sequence is TGCGCCAGCAGCTTGACCCCTTGGACCTATGGCTACACCTTC. Amino acids: CASSLTPWTYGYTF.

The sample holds many counts of this clonotype. The gene calls are TRBV25-1 and TRBJ1-2, with D unresolved. Trimming removed 1 base at V and 4 bases at J, with 13 bases between. The CDR3 contains 15 residues. Germline V gives CDR1 MGHDK, CDR2 SYGVNS. The CDR3 loop is CASSELAGPSYGYTF. Here the CDR3 DNA reads TGTGCCAGCAGTGAATTGGCAGGTCCCAGCTATGGCTACACCTTC.

V gene TRBV15 combines with J gene TRBJ2-6; D is ambiguous. V was shortened by 5 bases and J by 0 bases, with 11 bases between the two germline ends. In germline, CDR1 is LNHNV, CDR2 YYDKDF (reference sequence). CDR3 length equals 16 residues. CDR3 in DNA: TGTGCCACCAGCGCCTTAGGCAGCTCTGGGGCCAACGTCCTGACTTTC. Protein product: CATSALGSSGANVLTF.

The chain employs TRBV7-9 and TRBJ2-2; no definite D call. The CDR3 loop spans 15 amino acids. V was trimmed by 5 bases and J by 4 bases, leaving 14 bases between them. Germline V gene data show CDR1 as SEHNR and CDR2 as FQNEAQ (reference sequence). CDR3 coding DNA: TGTGCCAGCAGCCCCCAACCGGGTTTCACCGGGGAGCTGTTTTTT. It is translated as CASSPQPGFTGELFF.